Following are 23 T cell receptor beta chains from one sample sequenced in a study of shared clonotypes between healthy human individuals. Positively selected for CCR7, the CD45RO-negative cells used as naive CD8 cells excluded terminally differentiated effector memory CD45RA+ cells. The data were produced by immunoSEQ multiplex PCR, yet TCRdb's version contains in-frame clones alone and is incomplete. Among around 1.9 million clones listed, around 93% were seen once. Sequenced material: naive CD8+ T cells from PBMCs. The receptor set was obtained from a man younger than 35 in good health. Some clones in this sample may be carry-over from other donors' samples.

The chain uses TRBV7-6 and TRBJ1-4; no clear D. Germline V lookup: CDR1 SGHVS, CDR2 FNYEAQ. With 6 bases removed from V and 0 bases from J, the gap between germline ends came to 8 bases. The length of the CDR3 is 14 residues. In nucleotides, the CDR3 is TGTGCCAGCAGACTCTTGGCAACTAATGAAAAACTGTTTTTT. As protein: CASRLLATNEKLFF. Full variable domain (outside the CDR3, taken from reference TRBV7-6 and TRBJ1-4): GAGVSQSPRYKVTKRGQDVALRCDPISGHVSLYWYRQALGQGPEFLTYFNYEAQQDKSGLPNDRFSAERPEGSISTLTIQRTEQRDSAMYRCASRLLATNEKLFFGSGTQLSVL.

Comment on this clone: This specimen includes other DNA sequences encoding the same CDR3. The rearrangement uses TRBV5-6 and TRBJ2-7; D gene ambiguous. The CDR3 is 12 amino acids. Trimming took off 2 bases at V and 4 bases at J, with 7 bases between the two ends. Looked up from germline, CDR1 is SGHDT and CDR2 is YYEEEE. CDR3 DNA: TGTGCCAGCAGCTTTGGCGGATACGAGCAGTACTTC. Residues: CASSFGGYEQYF. Filled out from reference TRBV5-6 and TRBJ2-7, the complete variable domain reads DAGVTQSPTHLIKTRGQQVTLRCSPKSGHDTVSWYQQALGQGPQFIFQYYEEEERQRGNFPDRFSGHQFPNYSSELNVNALLLGDSALYLCASSFGGYEQYFGPGTRLTVT.

V is TRBV5-6 and J is TRBJ2-5; D unclear. This CDR3 has 12 residues. CDR1 SGHDT and CDR2 YYEEEE come from the germline V gene. V was clipped by 0 bases and J by 5 bases, with 5 bases between them. CDR3 loop: CASSLGLETQYF. In nucleotides, the CDR3 is TGTGCCAGCAGCTTGGGCCTGGAGACCCAGTACTTC.

For this clone: This specimen includes other DNA sequences encoding the same CDR3. V is TRBV5-1 and J is TRBJ2-7; 9 positions agree with TRBD2. The CDR3 is 14 amino acids. Trimming removed 2 bases from V and 1 base from J; junction bases left unmatched: 1. Per the germline V gene, CDR1 is SGHRS and CDR2 is YFSETQ. The chain's CDR3 is CASSFSGSSYEQYF. The CDR3 nucleotides are TGCGCCAGCAGCTTTAGCGGGAGTTCCTACGAGCAGTACTTC.

The gene calls are TRBV5-6 and TRBJ1-2; TRBD1 aligns across 7 bases. CDR3 length equals 13 residues. Germline CDR1 reads SGHDT; CDR2 reads YYEEEE. J lost 8 bases, V lost 0 bases, and 4 bases had no gene match. The CDR3 DNA sequence: TGTGCCAGCAGCTTGGAGACAGGGTACGGCTACACCTTC. Protein sequence: CASSLETGYGYTF.

The rearrangement uses TRBV4-1 and TRBJ2-1, with a tentative D call TRBD2 (5 bases). The CDR3 runs to 15 residues. Trimming removed 3 bases at V and 6 bases at J, with 15 bases between. Germline CDR1 is MGHRA and CDR2 is YSYEKL. The CDR3 loop reads CASSHLLGSGNEQFF. Written as DNA, the CDR3 is TGCGCCAGCAGCCACCTACTAGGATCGGGCAATGAGCAGTTCTTC.

V gene TRBV11-2 combines with J gene TRBJ2-1, with D perhaps matching TRBD2 (5 bases). The CDR3 has 15 residues. Germline lookup yields CDR1 SGHAT and CDR2 FQNNGV. Trimming removed 5 bases from V and 4 bases from J, with 15 bases in between. The CDR3 sequence is CASSPRERGYNEQFF. CDR3 bases: TGTGCCAGCAGCCCTCGGGAAAGAGGTTACAATGAGCAGTTCTTC.

CDR3 amino acids: CASSPGQQRSGNTIYF. Written as DNA, the CDR3 is TGTGCCAGCTCACCAGGACAGCAACGCTCTGGAAACACCATATATTTT. This chain connects TRBV18 to TRBJ1-3, with D possibly being TRBD1 (6 bases). Trimming cost V 2 bases and J 0 bases, with 11 bases left between them. The CDR3 is 16 residues long. The germline V gene encodes CDR1 KGHSH and CDR2 LQKENI. Full variable domain (missing parts from reference TRBV18 and TRBJ1-3): NAGVMQNPRHLVRRRGQEARLRCSPMKGHSHVYWYRQLPEEGLKFMVYLQKENIIDESGMPKERFSAEFPKEGPSILRIQQVVRGDSAAYFCASSPGQQRSGNTIYFGEGSWLTVV.

The chain has TRBV28 and TRBJ2-7; D possibly corresponds to TRBD2 (6 bases). The CDR3 runs 19 residues. Trimming took 3 bases from V and 0 from J, leaving 24 bases between them. The germline V gene has CDR1 MDHEN and CDR2 SYDVKM. This CDR3 reads CASSFRAGRGNYYSYEQYF. CDR3 bases: TGTGCCAGCAGTTTTCGGGCCGGTCGGGGGAATTACTACTCCTACGAGCAGTACTTC. The full variable domain, rest sourced from reference TRBV28 and TRBJ2-7, is DVKVTQSSRYLVKRTGEKVFLECVQDMDHENMFWYRQDPGLGLRLIYFSYDVKMKEKGDIPEGYSVSREKKERFSLILESASTNQTSMYLCASSFRAGRGNYYSYEQYFGPGTRLTVT.

The chain links TRBV6-1 to TRBJ2-5; D unresolved. The CDR3 covers 13 residues. CDR1 is MNHNS and CDR2 is SASEGT in the germline V gene. V lost 2 bases, J lost 5 bases, and 9 bases lay in between. The CDR3 loop is CASSERPWETQYF. As DNA, the CDR3 is TGTGCCAGCAGTGAACGTCCCTGGGAGACCCAGTACTTC.

J is TRBJ1-2 and V is TRBV9; D is uncertain. The CDR3 has 15 amino acids. Trimming stripped 4 bases from V and 4 bases from J, with 17 bases between. Germline lookup yields CDR1 SGDLS and CDR2 YYNGEE. CDR3 amino acids: CASSSRQDVIYGYTF. In nucleotides, the CDR3 is TGTGCCAGCAGCTCCCGTCAGGACGTGATCTATGGCTACACCTTC.

The chain has TRBV5-6 and TRBJ2-7; no definite D call. V dropped 4 bases and J dropped 7 bases, with 12 bases sitting between them. CDR1 is SGHDT and CDR2 is YYEEEE in the germline V gene. The CDR3 contains 12 residues. The CDR3 loop is CASSRAPREQYF. The CDR3 DNA reads TGTGCCAGCAGCCGGGCCCCCAGGGAGCAGTACTTC.

The J gene is TRBJ2-4, the V gene TRBV27; 8 bases agree with TRBD1. The germline CDR1 and CDR2 sequences are MNHEY and SMNVEV (reference sequence). The CDR3 totals 16 residues. J gave up 0 bases and V 4 bases, and 5 bases lay outside the gene matches. CDR3 sequence reads: CASSSRQGLAKNIQYF. In nucleotides, the CDR3 is TGTGCCAGCAGTTCCCGACAGGGGTTAGCCAAAAACATTCAGTACTTC.

The chain links TRBV5-1 to TRBJ2-1; 7 bases are shared with TRBD2. There are 15 residues in the CDR3. CDR1 and CDR2 from the germline V gene are SGHRS and YFSETQ. With V trimmed by 0 bases and J by 7 bases, 7 bases remained unmatched. The CDR3 reads CASSLAWGGSNEQFF. As DNA, the CDR3 is TGCGCCAGCAGCTTGGCCTGGGGCGGGAGTAATGAGCAGTTCTTC.

On this clone itself: The sample has other DNA sequences that encode this CDR3 too. This rearrangement joins TRBV27 to TRBJ1-2; the D gene is possibly TRBD1 (5 bases). The CDR3 contains 13 residues. Looked up from germline, CDR1 is MNHEY and CDR2 is SMNVEV (reference sequence). With 3 bases removed from V and 4 bases from J, the gap between germline ends came to 9 bases. This chain's CDR3 is CASSFGTSYGYTF. CDR3 DNA sequence: TGTGCCAGCAGTTTCGGGACCTCCTATGGCTACACCTTC.

This chain links TRBV9 with TRBJ2-1; TRBD2 aligns across 12 bases. Looked up from germline, CDR1 is SGDLS and CDR2 is YYNGEE. After removal of 2 bases from V and 7 bases from J, the junction contained 7 bases not matched to a gene. The CDR3 contains 16 residues. CDR3 loop: CASSVGLAGSRNEQFF. The CDR3 coding sequence is TGTGCCAGCAGCGTCGGACTAGCGGGGTCTCGGAATGAGCAGTTCTTC.

Worth noting for this clone: Other DNA sequences in the sample encode the same CDR3. This chain joins TRBV6-5 and TRBJ2-1; 10 bases fit TRBD2. The CDR3 totals 15 residues. V trimming: 3 bases; J trimming: 4 bases; junction bases outside the gene matches: 3. Germline V CDR1 and CDR2: MNHEY, SVGAGI. CDR3 protein: CASSYLAGVYNEQFF. The DNA for the CDR3 is TGTGCCAGCAGTTATCTAGCGGGAGTTTACAATGAGCAGTTCTTC.

The chain uses TRBV29-1 and TRBJ2-3; 11 nucleotides agree with TRBD2. CDR1 and CDR2 (germline): SQVTM, ANQGSEA. This CDR3 spans 16 amino acids. The V and J ends lost 6 bases and 2 bases, in that order; junction bases with no gene match: 10. Here the CDR3 DNA reads TGCAGCGTCGATGAGACTAGCGGGACGGCCACAGATACGCAGTATTTT. This sequence encodes CSVDETSGTATDTQYF.

This chain links TRBV4-2 with TRBJ2-7; D is undetermined. CDR3 length: 15 amino acids. CDR1 is LGHNA, CDR2 YNFKEQ, per germline. V was shortened by 0 bases and J by 1 base, with 10 bases between the two germline ends. The CDR3 coding sequence is TGTGCCAGCAGCCAAGATATAGCTACTTCCTACGAGCAGTACTTC. Its protein is CASSQDIATSYEQYF.

This chain joins TRBV7-9 and TRBJ2-7; weak D call: TRBD1 (6 bases). The CDR3 covers 16 residues. Germline V gene data show CDR1 as SEHNR and CDR2 as FQNEAQ (reference sequence). The V end lost 5 bases, the J end lost 0 bases, and 17 bases lay between the germline ends. The CDR3 sequence: CASSIAGTWTSYEQYF. CDR3 nucleotide sequence: TGTGCCAGCAGCATCGCCGGGACATGGACCTCCTACGAGCAGTACTTC. Complete variable domain (other parts from reference TRBV7-9 and TRBJ2-7): DTGVSQNPRHKITKRGQNVTFRCDPISEHNRLYWYRQTLGQGPEFLTYFQNEAQLEKSRLLSDRFSAERPKGSFSTLEIQRTEQGDSAMYLCASSIAGTWTSYEQYFGPGTRLTVT.

V gene TRBV4-1 combines with J gene TRBJ2-7, with 12 positions matching TRBD2. The CDR3 contains 16 residues. Per germline, CDR1 MGHRA and CDR2 YSYEKL. V shed 0 bases, J shed 4 bases, and the junction held 4 bases outside the gene matches. CDR3 in amino acids: CASSQEGTSGFYEQYF. The CDR3, as DNA: TGCGCCAGCAGCCAAGAGGGGACTAGCGGGTTTTACGAGCAGTACTTC.

The chain links TRBV9 to TRBJ2-2; TRBD2 agrees at 7 bases. CDR1 SGDLS and CDR2 YYNGEE come from the germline V gene. The trim removed 7 bases at V and 0 bases at J, leaving 6 bases unmatched. The CDR3 has 15 residues. The CDR3 sequence: CASGSSGPNTGELFF. CDR3 DNA: TGTGCCAGCGGATCTAGCGGCCCGAACACCGGGGAGCTGTTTTTT.

The chain joins TRBV28 to TRBJ2-3; D is unclear. The CDR3 loop spans 15 amino acids. The V end lost 2 bases, the J end lost 0 bases, and 9 bases lay between the germline ends. Germline V gene lookup returns CDR1 MDHEN and CDR2 SYDVKM. CDR3 in DNA: TGTGCCAGCAGTTTACAGGCGGTGAGCACAGATACGCAGTATTTT. Translated: CASSLQAVSTDTQYF. Full variable domain (outside the CDR3, taken from reference TRBV28 and TRBJ2-3): DVKVTQSSRYLVKRTGEKVFLECVQDMDHENMFWYRQDPGLGLRLIYFSYDVKMKEKGDIPEGYSVSREKKERFSLILESASTNQTSMYLCASSLQAVSTDTQYFGPGTRLTVL.